This TCR beta chain was sequenced for a study of blood T cell repertoires in COVID-19 (dated by TCRdb to the early 2020s). Looking at the study overall: Samples from collaborators originated in the United States, Italy and Spain and spanned both the acute and convalescent phases of COVID-19. Where HLA class I and class II types were available, the types were taken from metadata supplied by the sample provider, not from assay-based typing. The material from the prospective study consisted of cDNA or gDNA derived from T cells, B-cell-depleted T cells, or PBMCs. Sample metadata almost always included a de-identified subject ID, COVID-19 status, age in years and sex. The repertoires were released in a freely available public database intended as a resource for research on the immune response to SARS-CoV-2. The samples were drawn from the first 160 participants of the ongoing ImmuneRACE study and from over a thousand subjects provided by 6 global collaborators. Subjects who had been exposed to COVID-19, were actively infected with it, or had recovered from it provided the deeply sampled blood TCRbeta repertoires that made up the dataset.

V is reduced by 0 bases and J by 0 bases, leaving a spacing of 12 bases between them. The CDR3 holds 16 amino acids from the cysteine to the phenylalanine. The kept DNA is CDR3 alone, 48 bases in frame from the first base. Sequences SGHRS (CDR1) and YFSETQ (CDR2) are obtained from the germline V gene. Collaborating institutions collected whole blood in K2EDTA tubes following their own protocols. Collaborator samples were shipped for TCRbeta analysis as frozen whole blood, isolated PBMCs, or DNA extracted from either sample type. Here is what the overall study found, with its caveats: How much clinical and demographic metadata was included differed by source and by participant, and the metadata was provided uncurated.

TCRbeta CDR3 regions were amplified from genomic DNA using the immunoSEQ Assay, a bias-controlled multiplex PCR. In the paper's pipeline: Nucleated cell counts per sample were estimated from amplification of reference gene primers within the assay. To quantify the absolute abundance of each unique TCRbeta CDR3 rearrangement, sequence reads were collapsed and filtered. For each sample, productive Simpson clonality was calculated as the square root of Simpson's diversity index over productive rearrangements. The immuneACCESS repertoire file appears here via TCRdb, limited to in-frame rearrangements. These files lack a portion of the clones; in checked studies, under half of the deficit traces to unresolved V genes, and the cause of the others is not known. That table gives V, J and clone size, and the DNA gave D and trimming. Present in this sample are tens of thousands of clones, 75% to 90% of which were seen just once. Roughly 20% of the sample is held by the ten biggest clonotypes.

Note on this clone: This clone's antigen is unknown. Nothing much larger sits one base from this clone, and base qualities are not available.

The sample taken for sequencing was peripheral blood. The sequence joins TRBV5-1 to TRBJ1-1, with the D gene not clear enough to name. The receptor was derived from a woman older than 75 with acute or convalescent COVID-19. This receptor carries the CDR3 CASSLVGGRMNTEAFF. The nucleotides are TGCGCCAGCAGCTTGGTAGGAGGGCGCATGAACACTGAAGCTTTCTTT.